This T cell receptor (beta chain) is from a study of cytomegalovirus exposure and HLA in healthy donors. Study results and caveats: In vitro confirmation showed a few CMV-associated chains to be CMV antigen specific. The availability of immune exposure information extended only to CMV serostatus. Later, an analysis found that common viral pathogens appeared to be linked with several of the most significant clusters.

Though nominally healthy at sampling, donors likely had unrecorded immune exposures. Of note for this clone: Its antigen remains unknown.

In the PCR, 60 Vbeta and 13 Jbeta primers were used. Method: immunoSEQ multiplex PCR; TCRdb's copy keeps in-frame clones and lacks some. This table has 180,000 or so clones, roughly 77% appearing once. The germline V and J ends were trimmed by 5 bases and 0 bases, with 7 bases remaining between them. Germline V CDR1 and CDR2: MRHNA, SNTAGT. The CDR3 spans 14 residues. Source material: PBMCs. The chain couples TRBV6-4 to TRBJ2-2; no clear D gene. The receptor was isolated from a woman in her 30s in good health and CMV-seropositive. CDR3 nucleotides: TGTGCCAGCAGTAGCCTAGCGAACACCGGGGAGCTGTTTTTT. Translating it yields CASSSLANTGELFF.